The 10 T cell receptor beta chains below all came from one sample that was sequenced in a study of memory CD4+ T cells and cytomegalovirus serostatus. Sequencing was performed with immunoSEQ multiplex PCR; in TCRdb, only in-frame clones are kept and a portion is missing. The sample holds some 52,000 clones, around 80% seen once. Single viable CD3+CD4+CD8-CD45RO+ cells were sorted as the memory CD4+ T cells. Sequencing was done on a sample of memory CD4+ T cells from blood. These receptors all stem from an adult in good health and CMV-seronegative.

This chain uses TRBV27 with TRBJ1-5, with D possibly matching TRBD1 (6 bases). Germline-derived CDR1 and CDR2 are MNHEY and SMNVEV (reference sequence). V shed 3 bases and J shed 5 bases, with 14 bases lying between them. CDR3 length: 15 amino acids. The CDR3 DNA sequence: TGTGCCAGCAGTTTGAGGGTGGGGGGCGATCAGCCCCAGCATTTT. This sequence encodes CASSLRVGGDQPQHF.

The chain links TRBV7-6 to TRBJ1-1; 7 bases agree with TRBD1. The germline V gene encodes CDR1 SGHVS and CDR2 FNYEAQ. This CDR3 has 15 residues. V lost 5 bases and J lost 0; bases outside the gene matches: 6. Written as DNA, the CDR3 is TGTGCCAGCAGCCTACAGACAGGGCTGAACACTGAAGCTTTCTTT. Encoded protein: CASSLQTGLNTEAFF.

The genes are TRBV7-9 and TRBJ1-4; D unresolved. The CDR3 loop spans 14 amino acids. Germline assignment: CDR1 SEHNR and CDR2 FQNEAQ (reference sequence). Trimming removed 1 base from V and 4 bases from J, with 7 bases in between. CDR3 protein: CASSLERGNEKLFF. The CDR3 nucleotides read TGTGCCAGCAGCTTAGAACGTGGTAATGAAAAACTGTTTTTT.

The rearrangement uses TRBV19 and TRBJ2-3, with a tentative D call TRBD1 (6 bases). Germline CDR1 is LNHDA and CDR2 is SQIVND (reference sequence). The CDR3 extends over 16 amino acids. V lost 0 bases and J lost 0, with 10 bases in between. DNA for the CDR3: TGTGCCAGTAGTATAGATCAGGGGCTCAGCACAGATACGCAGTATTTT. The encoded protein is CASSIDQGLSTDTQYF.

CDR3 sequence: CASNPSVGLETQYF. CDR3 DNA: TGTGCCAGCAATCCATCGGTAGGATTAGAGACCCAGTACTTC. The V gene is TRBV6-1, the J gene TRBJ2-5, with no clear D. Between the trimmed V and J ends, which lost 7 bases and 4 bases, there was a span of 16 bases. CDR1 and CDR2 from the germline V gene are MNHNS and SASEGT. The CDR3 has 14 amino acids.

The chain employs TRBV7-8 and TRBJ1-2; a possible D gene is TRBD1 (6 bases). Germline CDR1 is SGHVS and CDR2 is FQNEAQ. The CDR3 runs 18 residues. The V end was cut by 4 bases, the J end by 1 base, with 22 bases between. This CDR3 is CASSSDSKPGHNNYGYTF. CDR3 in DNA: TGTGCCAGCAGCTCCGATTCCAAACCGGGACACAATAACTATGGCTACACCTTC.

This clone appeared a few times. The chain combines TRBV13 with TRBJ2-7, with a weak D call TRBD2 (5 bases). With 4 bases removed from V and 1 base from J, the gap between germline ends came to 8 bases. Germline CDR1 PRHDT, CDR2 FYEKMQ (reference sequence). This CDR3 has 13 residues. The CDR3 DNA sequence: TGTGCCAGCAGCTCTCGGGGTTCCTACGAGCAGTACTTC. Amino acids: CASSSRGSYEQYF.

This clone was observed a few times. The chain is built from TRBV1 and TRBJ1-2. TRBV1 counts as a pseudogene. The CDR3 covers 15 residues. The chain's CDR3 is CTSSQDTGIPYGYTF. For the CDR3, the DNA is TGCACCAGCAGCCAAGATACTGGAATCCCCTATGGCTACACCTTC.

As DNA, the CDR3 is TGTGCCAGCAGCTTAGATAAGGGATCAGGTGAGCAGTTCTTC. This translates into CASSLDKGSGEQFF. The chain recombines TRBV11-2 with TRBJ2-1, with D hard to call. CDR3 length: 14 amino acids. Germline CDR1 is SGHAT and CDR2 is FQNNGV. Trimming shortened V by 0 bases and J by 9 bases, and 12 bases separated the two germline ends.

This chain links TRBV5-1 with TRBJ1-2; 11 bases agree with TRBD1. Germline V gene sequence: CDR1 SGHRS, CDR2 YFSETQ. CDR3 length equals 14 residues. Unmatched junction bases numbered 2, after V lost 2 bases and J lost 5 bases. The CDR3 region is CASSLGQGAYGYTF. The DNA of the CDR3 is TGCGCCAGCAGCTTAGGACAGGGGGCTTATGGCTACACCTTC.